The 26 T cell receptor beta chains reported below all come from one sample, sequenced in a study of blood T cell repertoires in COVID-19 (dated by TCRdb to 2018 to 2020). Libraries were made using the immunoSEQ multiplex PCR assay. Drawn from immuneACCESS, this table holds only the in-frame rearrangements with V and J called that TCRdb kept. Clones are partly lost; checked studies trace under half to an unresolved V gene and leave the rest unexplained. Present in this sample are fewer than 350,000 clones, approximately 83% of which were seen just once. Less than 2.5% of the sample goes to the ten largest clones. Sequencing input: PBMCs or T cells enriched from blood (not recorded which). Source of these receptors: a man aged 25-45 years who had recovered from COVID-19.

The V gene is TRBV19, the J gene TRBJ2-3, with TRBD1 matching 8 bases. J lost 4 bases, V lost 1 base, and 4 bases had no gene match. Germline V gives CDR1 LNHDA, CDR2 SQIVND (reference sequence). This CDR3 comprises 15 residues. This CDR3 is CASSIADRGPDTQYF. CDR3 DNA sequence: TGTGCCAGTAGTATAGCTGACAGGGGCCCAGATACGCAGTATTTT.

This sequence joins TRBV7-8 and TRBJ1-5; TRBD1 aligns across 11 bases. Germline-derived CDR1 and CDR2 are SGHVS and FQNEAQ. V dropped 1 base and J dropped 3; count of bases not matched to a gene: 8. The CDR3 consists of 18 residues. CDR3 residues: CASSLGWTGGIVNQPQHF. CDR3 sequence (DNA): TGTGCCAGCAGCTTAGGGTGGACAGGGGGCATAGTCAATCAGCCCCAGCATTTT.

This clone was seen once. The CDR3 here is CASSIEVVSSTEAFF. The CDR3, as DNA: TGTGCCAGTAGTATAGAAGTGGTATCGAGCACTGAAGCTTTCTTT. The chain links TRBV19 to TRBJ1-1; unclear D gene. The CDR3 sequence is 15 residues long. Germline CDR1 is LNHDA and CDR2 is SQIVND (reference sequence). Trimming shortened V by 0 bases and J by 4 bases, and 12 bases separated the two germline ends.

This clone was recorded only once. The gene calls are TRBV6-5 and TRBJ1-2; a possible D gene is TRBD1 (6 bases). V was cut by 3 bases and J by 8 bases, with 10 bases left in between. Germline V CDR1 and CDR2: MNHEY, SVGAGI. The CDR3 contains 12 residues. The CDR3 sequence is CASSYAGEGYTF. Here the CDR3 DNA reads TGTGCCAGCAGTTATGCAGGGGAAGGCTACACCTTC.

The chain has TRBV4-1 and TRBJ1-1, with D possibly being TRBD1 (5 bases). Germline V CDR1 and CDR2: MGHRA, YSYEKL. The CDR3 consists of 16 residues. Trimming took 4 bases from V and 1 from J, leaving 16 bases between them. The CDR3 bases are TGCGCCAGCAGCCCGGTCGGGGCGCGGGGGAACACTGAAGCTTTCTTT. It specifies CASSPVGARGNTEAFF.

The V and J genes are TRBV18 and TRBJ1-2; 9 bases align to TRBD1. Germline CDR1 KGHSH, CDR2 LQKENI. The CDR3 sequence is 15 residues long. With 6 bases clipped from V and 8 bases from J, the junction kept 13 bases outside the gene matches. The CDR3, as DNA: TGTGCCAGCTCGCAGCAACAGGGGGCTTCTACAGGCTACACCTTC. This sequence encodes CASSQQQGASTGYTF.

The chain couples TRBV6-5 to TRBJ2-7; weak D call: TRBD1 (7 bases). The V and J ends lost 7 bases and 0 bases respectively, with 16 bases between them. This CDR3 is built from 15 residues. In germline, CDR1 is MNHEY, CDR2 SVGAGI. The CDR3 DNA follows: TGTGCCAGCAAACAGGGTCAGGGGGGCTCCTACGAGCAGTACTTC. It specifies CASKQGQGGSYEQYF.

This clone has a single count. Here the CDR3 DNA reads TGTGCCAGCAGCTTGTCAGCGGGGGGGCATTCCGGGGAGCTGTTTTTT. It yields the protein CASSLSAGGHSGELFF. The J gene is TRBJ2-2, the V gene TRBV5-4; 10 nucleotides line up with TRBD2. The CDR3 has 16 amino acids. Germline values: CDR1 SGHNT, CDR2 YYREEE (reference sequence). Trimming took 1 base from V and 6 from J; bases not matched to a gene: 6.

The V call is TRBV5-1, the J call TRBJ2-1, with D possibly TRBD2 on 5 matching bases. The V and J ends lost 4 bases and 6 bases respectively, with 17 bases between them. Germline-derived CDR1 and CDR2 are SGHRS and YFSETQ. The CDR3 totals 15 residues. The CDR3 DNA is TGCGCCAGCAGCCCCGGTGCCGGGATCCTCAATGAGCAGTTCTTC. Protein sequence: CASSPGAGILNEQFF.

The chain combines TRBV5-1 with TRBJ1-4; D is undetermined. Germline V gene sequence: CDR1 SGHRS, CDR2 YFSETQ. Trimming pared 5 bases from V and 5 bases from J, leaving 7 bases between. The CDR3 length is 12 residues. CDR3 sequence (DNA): TGCGCCAGCAGGGCACCAAATGAAAAACTGTTTTTT. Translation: CASRAPNEKLFF.

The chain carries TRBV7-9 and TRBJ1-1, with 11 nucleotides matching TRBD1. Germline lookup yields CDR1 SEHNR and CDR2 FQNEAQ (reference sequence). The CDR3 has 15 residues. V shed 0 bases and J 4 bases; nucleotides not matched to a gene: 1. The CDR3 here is CASSLAGTGGTEAFF. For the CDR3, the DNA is TGTGCCAGCAGCTTAGCCGGGACAGGGGGCACTGAAGCTTTCTTT.

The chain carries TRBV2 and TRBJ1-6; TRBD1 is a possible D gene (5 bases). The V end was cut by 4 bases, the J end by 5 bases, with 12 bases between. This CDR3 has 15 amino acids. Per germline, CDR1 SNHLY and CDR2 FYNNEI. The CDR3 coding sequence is TGTGCCAGCAGTGTAGGAGGGACCCATAATTCACCCCTCCACTTT. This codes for CASSVGGTHNSPLHF.

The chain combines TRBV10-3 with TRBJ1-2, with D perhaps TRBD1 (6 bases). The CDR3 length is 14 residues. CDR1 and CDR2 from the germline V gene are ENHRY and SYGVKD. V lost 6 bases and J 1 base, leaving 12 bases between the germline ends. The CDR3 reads CAIRGHPVNYGYTF. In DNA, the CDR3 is TGTGCCATCAGGGGACATCCAGTTAACTATGGCTACACCTTC.

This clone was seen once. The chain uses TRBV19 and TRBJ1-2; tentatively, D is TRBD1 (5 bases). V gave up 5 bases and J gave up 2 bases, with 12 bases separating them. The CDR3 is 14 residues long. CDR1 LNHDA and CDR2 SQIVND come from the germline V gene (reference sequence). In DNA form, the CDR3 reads TGTGCCAGTAGTCGCAAGACAGCCAACTATGGCTACACCTTC. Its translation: CASSRKTANYGYTF.

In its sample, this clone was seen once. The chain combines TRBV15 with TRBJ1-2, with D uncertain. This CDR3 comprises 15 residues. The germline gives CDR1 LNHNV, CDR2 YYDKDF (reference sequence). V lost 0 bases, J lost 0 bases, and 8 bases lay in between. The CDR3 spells CATSRDLLANYGYTF. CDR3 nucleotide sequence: TGTGCCACCAGCAGAGATCTGTTAGCTAACTATGGCTACACCTTC.

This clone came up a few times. The DNA of the CDR3 is TGCGCCAGCAGCCCATCCGGGGGGAGCTCCTATAATTCACCCCTCCACTTT. The encoded protein is CASSPSGGSSYNSPLHF. V usage is TRBV5-1 and J usage is TRBJ1-6; tentatively, D is TRBD1 (5 bases). Germline assignment: CDR1 SGHRS and CDR2 YFSETQ. The CDR3 runs to 17 residues. V lost 4 bases to trimming and J lost 0 bases, with 14 bases between them.

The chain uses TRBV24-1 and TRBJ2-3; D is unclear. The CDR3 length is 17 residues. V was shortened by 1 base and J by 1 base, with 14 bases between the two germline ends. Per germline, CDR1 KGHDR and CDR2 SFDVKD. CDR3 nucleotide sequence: TGTGCCACCAGTGATTTCCCCAGCAGGCTGGGCACAGATACGCAGTATTTT. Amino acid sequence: CATSDFPSRLGTDTQYF.

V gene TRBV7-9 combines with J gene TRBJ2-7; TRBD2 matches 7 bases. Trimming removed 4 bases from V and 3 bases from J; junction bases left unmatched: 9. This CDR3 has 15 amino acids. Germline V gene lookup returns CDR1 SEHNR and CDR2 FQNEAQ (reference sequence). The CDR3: CASSSTGRGVYEQYF. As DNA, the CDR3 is TGTGCCAGCAGCTCCACGGGACGGGGGGTCTACGAGCAGTACTTC.

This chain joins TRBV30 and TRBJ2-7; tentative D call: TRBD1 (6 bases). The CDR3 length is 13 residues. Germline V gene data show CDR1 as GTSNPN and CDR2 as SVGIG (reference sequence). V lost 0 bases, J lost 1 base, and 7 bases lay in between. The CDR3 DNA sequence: TGTGCCTGGAGTGTAGGACAGTCCTACGAGCAGTACTTC. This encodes CAWSVGQSYEQYF.

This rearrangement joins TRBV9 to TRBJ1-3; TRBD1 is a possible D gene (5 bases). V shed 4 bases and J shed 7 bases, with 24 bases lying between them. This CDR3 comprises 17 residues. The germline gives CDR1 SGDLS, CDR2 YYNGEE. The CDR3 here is CASSPRRGGLYRNTIYF. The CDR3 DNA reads TGTGCCAGCAGCCCCCGGCGGGGGGGACTATACAGGAACACCATATATTTT.

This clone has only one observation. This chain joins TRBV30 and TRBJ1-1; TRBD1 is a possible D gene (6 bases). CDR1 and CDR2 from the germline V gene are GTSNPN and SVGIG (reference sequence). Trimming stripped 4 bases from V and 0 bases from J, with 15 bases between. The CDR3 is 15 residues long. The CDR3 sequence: CAWKFAGTLNTEAFF. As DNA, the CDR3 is TGTGCCTGGAAGTTCGCCGGGACATTGAACACTGAAGCTTTCTTT.

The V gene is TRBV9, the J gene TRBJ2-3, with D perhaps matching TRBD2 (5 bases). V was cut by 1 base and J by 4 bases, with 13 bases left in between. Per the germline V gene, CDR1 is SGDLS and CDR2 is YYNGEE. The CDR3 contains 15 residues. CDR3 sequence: CASSVSGKKADTQYF. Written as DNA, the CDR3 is TGTGCCAGCAGCGTATCGGGGAAGAAGGCAGATACGCAGTATTTT.

The CDR3 bases are TGTGCCAGCAGCGCCACGGGGAGTACTAGCACAGATACGCAGTATTTT. It codes for CASSATGSTSTDTQYF. The V call is TRBV9, the J call TRBJ2-3, with TRBD2 as a possible D gene (5 bases). CDR1 is SGDLS and CDR2 is YYNGEE in the germline V gene. This CDR3 spans 16 amino acids. V gave up 3 bases and J gave up 0 bases, with 14 bases separating them.

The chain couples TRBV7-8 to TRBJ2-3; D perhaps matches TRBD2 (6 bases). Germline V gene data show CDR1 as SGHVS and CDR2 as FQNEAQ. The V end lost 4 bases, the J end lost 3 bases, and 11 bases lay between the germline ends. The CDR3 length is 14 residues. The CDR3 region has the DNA TGTGCCAGCAGCTCCCTGGAGGGAACAGATACGCAGTATTTT. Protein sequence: CASSSLEGTDTQYF.

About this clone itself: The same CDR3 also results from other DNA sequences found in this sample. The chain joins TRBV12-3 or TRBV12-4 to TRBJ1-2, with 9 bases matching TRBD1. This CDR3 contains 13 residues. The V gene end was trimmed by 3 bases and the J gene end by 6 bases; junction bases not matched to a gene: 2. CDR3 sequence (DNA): TGTGCCAGCAGTTTGGACAGGGGAGATGGCTACACCTTC. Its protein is CASSLDRGDGYTF.

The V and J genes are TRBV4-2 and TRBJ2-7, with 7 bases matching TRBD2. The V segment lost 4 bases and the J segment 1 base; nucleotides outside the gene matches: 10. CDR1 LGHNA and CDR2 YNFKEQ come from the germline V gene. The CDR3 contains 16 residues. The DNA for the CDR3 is TGTGCCAGCAGCCCCGAAGCGGGGTATAGGTCCTACGAGCAGTACTTC. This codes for CASSPEAGYRSYEQYF.